This T cell receptor beta chain originates from a study of cytomegalovirus exposure and HLA in healthy donors. Researchers ran the PCR with 60 Vbeta and 13 Jbeta primers. Produced via immunoSEQ multiplex PCR; TCRdb's table is partial and in-frame only. The repertoire holds 90,000 to 150,000 clones, with around 63% as singletons. V gave up 3 bases and J gave up 2 bases; unmatched junction bases: 7. This CDR3 region has 15 residues. Germline CDR1 reads SGHRS; CDR2 reads YFSETQ. The chain carries TRBV5-1 and TRBJ1-2; 7 bases match TRBD1. This TCR came from a man in his forties in good health and CMV-seropositive. The source material was PBMCs. The CDR3 nucleotides are TGCGCCAGCAGCTCCCCGGACAGGCGGAACTATGGCTACACCTTC. Encoded protein: CASSSPDRRNYGYTF.